The T cell receptor (beta chain) described here comes from a study of cytomegalovirus exposure and HLA in healthy donors. Across the study: Of approximately 400 genotyped donors, more than 70% clustered with self-reported Caucasian donors.

60 Vbeta and 13 Jbeta primers were used in PCR. This table comes from immunoSEQ multiplex PCR, and its TCRdb copy is limited to in-frame clones, with some not included. Here the sample table reports about 130,000 clones. Study results and caveats: Immune exposure was documented only through CMV serostatus. Certain sequence variants were highly shared and formed a cluster, and this cluster was likely a sequencing artifact.

Comments on this clone: Its target is unknown.

V dropped 3 bases and J dropped 12; count of bases not matched to a gene: 11. CDR3 length equals 15 residues. Germline lookup yields CDR1 MRHNA and CDR2 SNTAGT. The sequence was obtained from a man aged 18 to 30 in good health and CMV-seronegative. The chain recombines TRBV6-4 with TRBJ2-1; 10 nucleotides line up with TRBD2. Sequencing was done on a sample of PBMCs. CDR3 coding DNA: TGTGCCAGCAGTGAAAGGCTAGCGGGGGCCGGCGGGCAGTTCTTC. Translated, it gives CASSERLAGAGGQFF.